Below are 11 T cell receptor beta chains sequenced from a single sample in a study of control samples from healthy donors and cancer patients. Here immunoSEQ multiplex PCR was the method, and the copy in TCRdb shows in-frame clones only, minus some. The data show 400,000 to 500,000 clones, approximately 92% seen once. The sequencing sample was made of PBMCs. These receptors were obtained from a man aged 40-49 years with head and neck cancer.

The chain combines TRBV21-1 with TRBJ1-2; TRBD1, the table's D call, lacks a check against the DNA. TRBV21-1 is a pseudogene. This CDR3 comprises 17 residues. The CDR3 DNA reads TGTGCCAGCAGCAACCGTCCTCTCGGGACAGGGAACTATGGCTACACCTTC. Its protein product is CASSNRPLGTGNYGYTF.

This chain uses TRBV11-2 with TRBJ1-1; 12 positions agree with TRBD1. This CDR3 has 18 residues. Germline V gives CDR1 SGHAT, CDR2 FQNNGV. V dropped 5 bases and J dropped 0; count of bases not matched to a gene: 10. The CDR3 nucleotides are TGTGCCAGCAGCCCCCCCCGGGACAGGGGGCCCATGAACACTGAAGCTTTCTTT. The encoded protein is CASSPPRDRGPMNTEAFF. The full variable domain, completed using reference TRBV11-2 and TRBJ1-1, is EAGVAQSPRYKIIEKRQSVAFWCNPISGHATLYWYQQILGQGPKLLIQFQNNGVVDDSQLPKDRFSAERLKGVDSTLKIQPAKLEDSAVYLCASSPPRDRGPMNTEAFFGQGTRLTVV.

The genes are TRBV6-6 and TRBJ2-1; either TRBD1 or TRBD2 may supply D (5 bases each). Trimming stripped 6 bases from V and 2 bases from J, with 5 bases between. In germline, CDR1 is MNHNY, CDR2 SVGAGI (reference sequence). The CDR3 runs 12 residues. CDR3 sequence (DNA): TGTGCCAGCAGGGGACCCTACAATGAGCAGTTCTTC. It codes for CASRGPYNEQFF.

V usage is TRBV9 and J usage is TRBJ2-2; tentative D call: TRBD1 (6 bases). The germline V gene encodes CDR1 SGDLS and CDR2 YYNGEE. The CDR3 loop spans 15 amino acids. Trimming cost V 4 bases and J 1 base, with 11 bases left between them. The CDR3 here is CASSPSGQNTGELFF. In nucleotides, the CDR3 is TGTGCCAGCAGCCCCTCGGGACAGAACACCGGGGAGCTGTTTTTT. The full variable domain, in which reference TRBV9 and TRBJ2-2 provide the parts outside the CDR3, is DSGVTQTPKHLITATGQRVTLRCSPRSGDLSVYWYQQSLDQGLQFLIQYYNGEERAKGNILERFSAQQFPDLHSELNLSSLELGDSALYFCASSPSGQNTGELFFGEGSRLTVL.

J is TRBJ2-3 and V is TRBV6-5; D gene ambiguous. Germline CDR1 is MNHEY and CDR2 is SVGAGI. The germline V and J ends were trimmed by 1 base and 2 bases, with 7 bases remaining between them. The CDR3 runs 14 residues. For the CDR3, the DNA is TGTGCCAGCAGTTACTGGGGAAACACAGATACGCAGTATTTT. Translation: CASSYWGNTDTQYF.

This CDR3 reads CASSLLSGSTDTQYF. CDR3 sequence (DNA): TGTGCCAGCAGCTTACTAAGCGGGAGTACAGATACGCAGTATTTT. The chain combines TRBV7-3 with TRBJ2-3; 8 bases align to TRBD2. Unmatched junction bases numbered 4, after V lost 2 bases and J lost 3 bases. This CDR3 contains 15 residues. Germline-derived CDR1 and CDR2 are SGHTA and FQGTGA.

V gene TRBV7-3 combines with J gene TRBJ1-6; D is perhaps TRBD1 (5 bases). Trimming removed 5 bases at V and 10 bases at J, with 18 bases between. In germline, CDR1 is SGHTA, CDR2 FQGTGA. This CDR3 has 15 residues. The CDR3 loop is CASSPHGGERSPLHF. In nucleotides, the CDR3 is TGTGCCAGCAGCCCCCATGGAGGGGAACGCTCACCCCTCCACTTT.

V and J are TRBV7-2 and TRBJ2-7; TRBD1 is a possible D gene (5 bases). Looked up from germline, CDR1 is SGHTA and CDR2 is FQGNSA. There are 12 residues in the CDR3. V lost 4 bases and J 5 bases, leaving 9 bases between the germline ends. The CDR3 protein is CASSSQGNEQYF. CDR3 bases: TGTGCCAGCAGCTCCCAGGGAAACGAGCAGTACTTC.

J is TRBJ2-7 and V is TRBV10-1; a possible D gene is TRBD1 (6 bases). The CDR3 runs 15 residues. Germline-derived CDR1 and CDR2 are WNHNN and SYGVQD (reference sequence). V was cut by 2 bases and J by 0 bases, with 11 bases left in between. CDR3 nucleotides: TGCGCCAGCAGTGAGCAACAGGGCAGCTCCTACGAGCAGTACTTC. Protein sequence: CASSEQQGSSYEQYF.

This rearrangement joins TRBV9 to TRBJ1-2; D gene ambiguous. The CDR3 loop spans 13 amino acids. V lost 2 bases, J lost 3 bases, and 8 bases lay in between. Germline V gene data show CDR1 as SGDLS and CDR2 as YYNGEE. The CDR3 spells CASSVEADYGYTF. The CDR3 coding sequence is TGTGCCAGCAGCGTTGAGGCGGACTATGGCTACACCTTC. The full variable domain, rest sourced from reference TRBV9 and TRBJ1-2, is DSGVTQTPKHLITATGQRVTLRCSPRSGDLSVYWYQQSLDQGLQFLIQYYNGEERAKGNILERFSAQQFPDLHSELNLSSLELGDSALYFCASSVEADYGYTFGSGTRLTVV.

V is TRBV7-9 and J is TRBJ1-4, with 10 nucleotides matching TRBD1. CDR3 length: 16 residues. V lost 5 bases and J lost 5; bases outside the gene matches: 8. CDR1 and CDR2 (germline): SEHNR, FQNEAQ (reference sequence). The DNA for the CDR3 is TGTGCCAGCAGCCCCGGGACAGGGGCCCGAAATGAAAAACTGTTTTTT. Translation: CASSPGTGARNEKLFF.